Below, 14 T cell receptor beta chains from the same sample are listed, as sequenced in a study of CD4 T cell repertoires in COVID-19. Clones were sequenced by immunoSEQ multiplex PCR, and TCRdb holds only the in-frame ones, with some missing. Of 65,000 to 95,000 clones in the sample, about 80% were seen once. Sample: CD4+ T cells from peripheral blood, taken after recovery from COVID-19. The origin of the receptors is a human donor who had COVID-19.

This clone was picked up a small number of times. The chain joins TRBV11-2 to TRBJ1-6; no clear D. CDR3 length: 14 amino acids. V was shortened by 0 bases and J by 5 bases, with 5 bases between the two germline ends. CDR1 and CDR2 (germline): SGHAT, FQNNGV. CDR3 bases: TGTGCCAGCAGCTTAGATCAGAATAATTCACCCCTCCACTTT. This gives the protein CASSLDQNNSPLHF.

The V call is TRBV2, the J call TRBJ1-2, with 7 bases fitting TRBD1. There are 14 residues in the CDR3. J gave up 8 bases and V 3 bases, and 9 bases lay outside the gene matches. Germline V gene data show CDR1 as SNHLY and CDR2 as FYNNEI. CDR3 nucleotide sequence: TGTGCCAGCAGTGATTTTGGCAGGGGGAGCGGCTACACCTTC. Translating it yields CASSDFGRGSGYTF.

V and J are TRBV7-2 and TRBJ2-2; weak D call: TRBD1 (5 bases). The CDR3 contains 13 residues. Trimming removed 5 bases from V and 5 bases from J, with 9 bases in between. The germline gives CDR1 SGHTA, CDR2 FQGNSA. This chain's CDR3 is CASSARATGELFF. The CDR3 DNA sequence: TGTGCCAGCAGCGCCAGGGCGACCGGGGAGCTGTTTTTT.

The CDR3 DNA reads as TGTGCCAGCAGTGTGGACAGGATCAGCACCGGGGAGCTGTTTTTT. Residues: CASSVDRISTGELFF. V is TRBV28 and J is TRBJ2-2; 7 nucleotides agree with TRBD1. V shed 5 bases, J shed 4 bases, and the junction held 7 bases outside the gene matches. This CDR3 is built from 15 residues. Germline CDR1 MDHEN, CDR2 SYDVKM.

This chain connects TRBV6-5 to TRBJ2-1, with 7 positions matching TRBD1. V trimming: 9 bases; J trimming: 7 bases; junction bases outside the gene matches: 12. The germline gives CDR1 MNHEY, CDR2 SVGAGI. The CDR3 spans 14 residues. CDR3 residues: CASQYRGLQNEQFF. The CDR3 region has the DNA TGTGCCAGTCAATACAGGGGTTTGCAGAATGAGCAGTTCTTC.

The chain carries TRBV5-1 and TRBJ2-2; no clear D. V was cut by 4 bases and J by 3 bases, with 10 bases left in between. Germline V gene data show CDR1 as SGHRS and CDR2 as YFSETQ. The CDR3 consists of 14 residues. The DNA of the CDR3 is TGCGCCAGCAGCCCAGGACGGCACACCGGGGAGCTGTTTTTT. Translating gives CASSPGRHTGELFF.

This clone has a single count. CDR3 sequence reads: CASSMVGSFNEQYF. In DNA, the CDR3 is TGTGCCAGTAGTATGGTCGGATCCTTTAACGAGCAGTACTTC. This chain links TRBV19 with TRBJ2-7; no reliable D call. Trimming removed 3 bases at V and 5 bases at J, with 14 bases between. Germline assignment: CDR1 LNHDA and CDR2 SQIVND (reference sequence). CDR3 length equals 14 residues.

V and J are TRBV5-6 and TRBJ2-4, with 7 bases lining up with TRBD1. The CDR3 contains 18 residues. V lost 0 bases to trimming and J lost 0 bases; unmatched junction nucleotides: 9. Germline lookup yields CDR1 SGHDT and CDR2 YYEEEE. DNA for the CDR3: TGTGCCAGCAGCTTGGCCGGGACAGCTCTCTTAGCCAAAAACATTCAGTACTTC. Its translation is CASSLAGTALLAKNIQYF.

J is TRBJ1-1 and V is TRBV19; 9 positions match TRBD1. The V gene's germline CDR1 is LNHDA and CDR2 SQIVND (reference sequence). V trimming: 5 bases; J trimming: 3 bases; junction bases outside the gene matches: 4. This CDR3 comprises 14 residues. The CDR3 protein is CASSGRQGDTEAFF. CDR3 sequence (DNA): TGTGCCAGTAGTGGGCGACAGGGGGACACTGAAGCTTTCTTT.

The genes are TRBV27 and TRBJ1-1; the D is unclear. Germline lookup yields CDR1 MNHEY and CDR2 SMNVEV (reference sequence). The V gene lost 5 bases and the J gene lost 1 base, with 8 bases spanning the gap. The CDR3 runs to 13 residues. This CDR3 is CASSISRNTEAFF. Here the CDR3 DNA reads TGTGCCAGCAGTATTAGTCGGAACACTGAAGCTTTCTTT.

The rearrangement joins TRBV7-3 to TRBJ1-1, with 7 bases matching TRBD1. CDR1 and CDR2 (germline): SGHTA, FQGTGA. The CDR3 totals 13 residues. V shed 5 bases, J shed 4 bases, and the junction held 4 bases outside the gene matches. CDR3 amino acids: CASSTQGGTEAFF. For the CDR3, the DNA is TGTGCCAGCAGCACCCAGGGGGGCACTGAAGCTTTCTTT.

The chain employs TRBV28 and TRBJ2-2; tentatively, D is TRBD1 (6 bases). This CDR3 spans 15 amino acids. V shed 4 bases and J shed 2 bases, with 11 bases lying between them. Germline V gives CDR1 MDHEN, CDR2 SYDVKM. This chain's CDR3 is CASSSTGYNTGELFF. The CDR3 region has the DNA TGTGCCAGCAGTTCTACAGGGTATAACACCGGGGAGCTGTTTTTT.

In this sample, this clone turned up once. CDR3 protein: CASSSPGQGWEQYF. CDR3 sequence (DNA): TGCGCCAGCAGCTCTCCGGGACAGGGGTGGGAGCAGTACTTC. The rearrangement joins TRBV5-1 to TRBJ2-7, with 10 bases aligning to TRBD1. The V gene's germline CDR1 is SGHRS and CDR2 YFSETQ. Unmatched junction bases numbered 7, after V lost 3 bases and J lost 7 bases. The CDR3 runs 14 residues. Based on the CDR3 plus reference TRBV5-1 and TRBJ2-7, the full variable domain is KAGVTQTPRYLIKTRGQQVTLSCSPISGHRSVSWYQQTPGQGLQFLFEYFSETQRNKGNFPGRFSGRQFSNSRSEMNVSTLELGDSALYLCASSSPGQGWEQYFGPGTRLTVT.

The chain recombines TRBV3-1 (or the pseudogene TRBV3-2) with TRBJ1-2; TRBD1 might be the D (5 bases). The germline V gene has CDR1 LGHDT and CDR2 YNNKEL (reference sequence). This CDR3 is 13 amino acids long. Trimming removed 1 base from V and 7 bases from J, with 10 bases in between. Here the CDR3 DNA reads TGTGCCAGCAGCCAAGCTACGGGGGGTGGCTACACCTTC. It codes for CASSQATGGGYTF.